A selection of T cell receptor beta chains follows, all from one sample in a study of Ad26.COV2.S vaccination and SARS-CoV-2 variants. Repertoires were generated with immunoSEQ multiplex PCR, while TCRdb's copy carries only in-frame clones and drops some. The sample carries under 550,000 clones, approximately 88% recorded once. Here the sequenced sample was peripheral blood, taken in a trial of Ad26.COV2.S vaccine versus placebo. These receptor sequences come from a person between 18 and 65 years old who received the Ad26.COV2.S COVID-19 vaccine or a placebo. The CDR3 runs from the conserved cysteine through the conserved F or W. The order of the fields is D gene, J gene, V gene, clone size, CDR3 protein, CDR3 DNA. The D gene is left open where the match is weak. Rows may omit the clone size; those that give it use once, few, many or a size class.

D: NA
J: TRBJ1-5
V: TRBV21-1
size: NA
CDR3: CASSKRGLGVSNQPQHF
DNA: TGTGCCAGCAGCAAACGGGGACTGGGGGTGAGCAATCAGCCCCAGCATTTT

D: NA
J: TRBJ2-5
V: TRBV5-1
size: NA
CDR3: CASSLSDSAETQYF
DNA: TGCGCCAGCAGCTTGTCGGATAGCGCGGAGACCCAGTACTTC

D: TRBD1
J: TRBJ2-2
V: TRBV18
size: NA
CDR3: CASSSGQGAGTGELFF
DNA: TGTGCCAGCTCATCGGGACAGGGGGCCGGCACCGGGGAGCTGTTTTTT

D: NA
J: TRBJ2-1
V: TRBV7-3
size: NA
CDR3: CASSSSPEVNEQFF
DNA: TGTGCCAGCAGCTCTTCCCCTGAGGTTAATGAGCAGTTCTTC

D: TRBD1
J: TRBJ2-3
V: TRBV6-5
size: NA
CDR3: CASSQQTGTSDTQYF
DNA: TGTGCCAGCAGTCAACAGACAGGGACCAGTGATACGCAGTATTTT

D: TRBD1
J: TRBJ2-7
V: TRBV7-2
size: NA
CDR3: CASSPSRGTGLGEQYF
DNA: TGTGCCAGCAGCCCTAGCAGGGGGACAGGGCTGGGGGAGCAGTACTTC

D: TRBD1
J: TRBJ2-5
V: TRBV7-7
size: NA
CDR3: CASRPTGTGAETQYF
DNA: TGTGCTAGCAGACCAACCGGGACAGGGGCAGAGACCCAGTACTTC

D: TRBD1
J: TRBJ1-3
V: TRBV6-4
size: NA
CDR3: CASSGNDRASGNTIYF
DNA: TGTGCCAGCAGTGGAAACGACAGGGCTTCTGGAAACACCATATATTTT

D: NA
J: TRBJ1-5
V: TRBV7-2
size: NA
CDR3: CASSLTPTGQPQHF
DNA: TGTGCCAGCAGCCTAACCCCAACAGGGCAGCCCCAGCATTTT

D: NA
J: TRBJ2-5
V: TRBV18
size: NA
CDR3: CASSSQRTQETQYF
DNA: TGTGCCAGCTCATCCCAAAGGACGCAAGAGACCCAGTACTTC

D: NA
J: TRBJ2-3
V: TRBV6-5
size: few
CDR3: CASTQGLHSTDTQYF
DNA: TGTGCCAGCACCCAAGGACTACATAGCACAGATACGCAGTATTTT

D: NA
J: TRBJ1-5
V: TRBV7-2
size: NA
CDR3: CASSLSSNQPQHF
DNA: TGTGCCAGCAGCTTATCTTCGAATCAGCCCCAGCATTTT

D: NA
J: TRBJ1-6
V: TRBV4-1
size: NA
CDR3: CASSQFSPDILSYNSPLHF
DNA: TGCGCCAGCAGCCAATTTAGCCCGGACATACTCTCCTATAATTCACCCCTCCACTTT

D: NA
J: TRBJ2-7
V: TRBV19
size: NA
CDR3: CASSIASRDGEQYF
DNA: TGTGCCAGTAGTATAGCATCCAGGGACGGCGAGCAGTACTTC

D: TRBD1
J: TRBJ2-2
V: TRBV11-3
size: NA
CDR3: CASSQGTVNTGELFF
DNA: TGTGCCAGCAGCCAGGGGACAGTTAACACCGGGGAGCTGTTTTTT

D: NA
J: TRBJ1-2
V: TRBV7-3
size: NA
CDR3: CASSLKSGVGEGYTF
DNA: TGTGCCAGCAGCTTAAAGTCGGGTGTGGGCGAGGGCTACACCTTC

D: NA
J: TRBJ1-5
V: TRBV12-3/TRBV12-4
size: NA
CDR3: CASSFSSNQPQHF
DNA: TGTGCCAGCAGTTTTAGTAGCAATCAGCCCCAGCATTTT

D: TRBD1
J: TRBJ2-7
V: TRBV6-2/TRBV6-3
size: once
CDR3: CASSSGQGVNEQYF
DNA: TGTGCCAGCAGTTCGGGACAGGGGGTCAACGAGCAGTACTTC

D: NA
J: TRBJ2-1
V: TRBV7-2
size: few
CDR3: CASSLMLVLDEQFF
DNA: TGTGCCAGCAGCTTGATGCTGGTTTTGGATGAGCAGTTCTTC

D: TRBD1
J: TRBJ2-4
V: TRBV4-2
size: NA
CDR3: CASSQPGQLAKNIQYF
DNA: TGTGCCAGCAGCCAACCGGGACAGCTAGCCAAAAACATTCAGTACTTC

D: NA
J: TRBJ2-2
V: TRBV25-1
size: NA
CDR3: CASSRTGLQTGQLFF
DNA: TGTGCCAGCAGTAGGACGGGACTCCAGACGGGGCAGCTGTTTTTT

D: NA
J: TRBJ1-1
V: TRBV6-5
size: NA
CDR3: CASSTDRRKAFF
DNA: TGTGCCAGCAGTACCGACAGGCGCAAAGCTTTCTTT

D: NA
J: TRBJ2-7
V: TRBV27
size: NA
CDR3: CASSPSRRVYEQYF
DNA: TGTGCCAGCAGTCCCTCTCGCAGGGTTTACGAGCAGTACTTC

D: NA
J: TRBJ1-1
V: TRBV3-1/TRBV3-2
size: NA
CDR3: CASSQDTPEAFF
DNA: TGTGCCAGCAGCCAAGATACCCCTGAAGCTTTCTTT

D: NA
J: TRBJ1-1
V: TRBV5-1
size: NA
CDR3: CASSLDRGTEAFF
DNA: TGCGCCAGCAGCTTAGACAGAGGCACTGAAGCTTTCTTT

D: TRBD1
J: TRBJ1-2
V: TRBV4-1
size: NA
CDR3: CASSQGQGKGGYTF
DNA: TGCGCCAGCAGCCAAGGACAGGGAAAGGGTGGCTACACCTTC

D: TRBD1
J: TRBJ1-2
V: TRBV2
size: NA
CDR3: CASSEAGQGLYGYTF
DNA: TGTGCCAGCAGTGAAGCGGGACAGGGGCTCTATGGCTACACCTTC

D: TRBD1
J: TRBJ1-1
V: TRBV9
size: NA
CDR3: CASSVGTGSTEAFF
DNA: TGTGCCAGCAGCGTTGGGACAGGGAGCACTGAAGCTTTCTTT

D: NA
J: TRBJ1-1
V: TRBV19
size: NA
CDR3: CASSIKATVVFTEAFF
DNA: TGTGCCAGTAGTATTAAGGCCACGGTAGTGTTCACTGAAGCTTTCTTT

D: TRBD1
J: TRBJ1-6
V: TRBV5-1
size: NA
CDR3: CASSLTGENSPLHF
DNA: TGCGCCAGCAGCTTGACAGGGGAAAATTCACCCCTCCACTTT

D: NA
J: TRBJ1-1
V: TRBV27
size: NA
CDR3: CASSFGGINTEAFF
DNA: TGTGCCAGCAGTTTTGGGGGAATCAACACTGAAGCTTTCTTT